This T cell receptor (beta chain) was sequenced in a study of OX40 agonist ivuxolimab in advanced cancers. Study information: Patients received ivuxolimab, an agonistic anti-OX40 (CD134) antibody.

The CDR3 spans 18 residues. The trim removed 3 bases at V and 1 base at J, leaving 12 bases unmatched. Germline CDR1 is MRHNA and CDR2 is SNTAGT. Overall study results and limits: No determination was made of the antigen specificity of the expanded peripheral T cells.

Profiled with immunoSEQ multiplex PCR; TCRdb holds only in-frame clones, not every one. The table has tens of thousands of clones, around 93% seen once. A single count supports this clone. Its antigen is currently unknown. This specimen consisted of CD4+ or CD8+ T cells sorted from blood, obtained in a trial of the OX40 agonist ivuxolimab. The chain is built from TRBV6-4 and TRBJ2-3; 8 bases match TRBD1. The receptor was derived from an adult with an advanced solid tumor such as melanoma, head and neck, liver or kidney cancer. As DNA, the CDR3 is TGTGCCAGCAGTGAGACCGCCGCAGGGGGCGAAGGCACAGATACGCAGTATTTT. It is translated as CASSETAAGGEGTDTQYF.